What follows are 19 T cell receptor beta chains derived from one specimen sequenced in a study of blood T cell repertoires in COVID-19. Produced via immunoSEQ multiplex PCR; TCRdb's table is partial and in-frame only. The sample lists tens of thousands of clones, around nine tenths occurring once. The sample comprised peripheral blood. These receptors originate from a woman of 80 years or more with acute or convalescent COVID-19.

This clone was seen a handful of times. The chain links TRBV19 to TRBJ2-1; D remains ambiguous. CDR1 is LNHDA and CDR2 is SQIVND in the germline V gene (reference sequence). V lost 5 bases and J lost 7, with 6 bases in between. The CDR3 has 11 amino acids. CDR3 nucleotide sequence: TGTGCCAGTAGTTCACGGAATGAGCAGTTCTTC. This sequence encodes CASSSRNEQFF.

This chain connects TRBV11-2 to TRBJ1-1, with TRBD1 identical over 8 bases. The germline V gene has CDR1 SGHAT and CDR2 FQNNGV. The CDR3 runs to 16 residues. Losses at the gene ends were 4 bases for V and 4 bases for J; bases not matched to a gene: 11. The CDR3 region has the DNA TGTGCCAGCAGCTCATCGTCAGGGGGCTTGGGCACTGAAGCTTTCTTT. Protein sequence: CASSSSSGGLGTEAFF. Together with reference TRBV11-2 and TRBJ1-1, the CDR3 gives the full variable domain: EAGVAQSPRYKIIEKRQSVAFWCNPISGHATLYWYQQILGQGPKLLIQFQNNGVVDDSQLPKDRFSAERLKGVDSTLKIQPAKLEDSAVYLCASSSSSGGLGTEAFFGQGTRLTVV.

This chain connects TRBV10-3 to TRBJ1-1; 8 bases are a match to TRBD1. V lost 6 bases to trimming and J lost 7 bases; unmatched junction nucleotides: 7. This CDR3 spans 13 amino acids. Germline CDR1 ENHRY, CDR2 SYGVKD. DNA for the CDR3: TGTGCCATCAGCCCTGGACAGGGATTTGAAGCTTTCTTT. Residues: CAISPGQGFEAFF.

J is TRBJ2-7 and V is TRBV5-1, with D perhaps matching TRBD1 (5 bases). The V end lost 4 bases, the J end lost 3 bases, and 17 bases lay between the germline ends. From germline, CDR1 is SGHRS and CDR2 YFSETQ. The CDR3 length is 15 residues. The CDR3 DNA follows: TGCGCCAGCAGCCGTGACAGAGAAGGTGGCTACGAGCAGTACTTC. Residues: CASSRDREGGYEQYF.

The J gene is TRBJ2-2, the V gene TRBV6-5; 7 positions match TRBD1. The trim removed 8 bases at V and 0 bases at J, leaving 6 bases unmatched. CDR3 length: 15 amino acids. Per the germline V gene, CDR1 is MNHEY and CDR2 is SVGAGI. This chain's CDR3 is CASARGQSNTGELFF. Here the CDR3 DNA reads TGTGCCAGCGCTAGGGGACAGTCGAACACCGGGGAGCTGTTTTTT.

V gene TRBV9 combines with J gene TRBJ2-1, with a weak D call TRBD1 (5 bases). Germline V gene lookup returns CDR1 SGDLS and CDR2 YYNGEE. CDR3 length: 13 residues. V was shortened by 0 bases and J by 5 bases, with 6 bases between the two germline ends. The DNA for the CDR3 is TGTGCCAGCAGCGTAGGACAGCACAATGAGCAGTTCTTC. Protein: CASSVGQHNEQFF.

The chain combines TRBV24-1 with TRBJ2-3; TRBD1 agrees at 9 bases. The germline V gene has CDR1 KGHDR and CDR2 SFDVKD. The CDR3 is 19 residues long. Losses at the gene ends were 1 base for V and 1 base for J; bases not matched to a gene: 11. For the CDR3, the DNA is TGTGCCACCAGTGATTTAGGGGGACAGGGCCCCGCGGGCACAGATACGCAGTATTTT. Translating gives CATSDLGGQGPAGTDTQYF.

This chain connects TRBV10-3 to TRBJ1-6; D is perhaps TRBD1 (6 bases). Trimming took off 0 bases at V and 8 bases at J, with 20 bases between the two ends. CDR3 length: 18 amino acids. The V gene's germline CDR1 is ENHRY and CDR2 SYGVKD. Here the CDR3 DNA reads TGTGCCATCAGTGAGTCGTGGGGGCGCGGGCTCCACGATTCACCCCTCCACTTT. Amino acid sequence: CAISESWGRGLHDSPLHF.

This CDR3 reads CATAGTGAGGYTF. CDR3 bases: TGTGCCACCGCCGGGACTGGGGCCGGAGGCTACACCTTC. V is TRBV24-1 and J is TRBJ1-2; possibly TRBD1 for D (5 bases). The V gene lost 9 bases and the J gene lost 8 bases, with 18 bases spanning the gap. The CDR3 length is 13 residues. Germline V CDR1 and CDR2: KGHDR, SFDVKD.

This chain joins TRBV6-1 and TRBJ1-5; TRBD1 might be the D (5 bases). Germline values: CDR1 MNHNS, CDR2 SASEGT. The CDR3 is made up of 15 amino acids. Deletions cut 1 base from V and 0 bases from J, with 7 bases between. DNA for the CDR3: TGTGCCAGCAGTGAAGGGACACTTAGCAATCAGCCCCAGCATTTT. Translating it yields CASSEGTLSNQPQHF.

As regards this clone: The junction does not match germline at one end; this may be a read error. The chain is built from TRBV19 and TRBJ2-4; TRBD2 is a possible D gene (5 bases). Germline V gene data show CDR1 as LNHDA and CDR2 as SQIVND (reference sequence). This CDR3 region has 16 residues. CDR3 in amino acids: CASSPSNALAKNIQYF. The DNA of the CDR3 is TGTGCCAGTAGTCCATCCAACGCTCTAGCCAAAAACATTCAGTACTTT.

The V and J genes are TRBV7-2 and TRBJ2-1; the match to TRBD2 covers 9 bases. Germline V gives CDR1 SGHTA, CDR2 FQGNSA. CDR3 length: 17 residues. Losses at the gene ends were 0 bases for V and 7 bases for J; bases not matched to a gene: 10. This chain's CDR3 is CASSLATRGGGRNEQFF. In DNA form, the CDR3 reads TGTGCCAGCAGCTTAGCCACGCGGGGGGGCGGGAGGAATGAGCAGTTCTTC. The full variable domain, with the rest looked up from reference TRBV7-2 and TRBJ2-1, is GAGVSQSPSNKVTEKGKDVELRCDPISGHTALYWYRQSLGQGLEFLIYFQGNSAPDKSGLPSDRFSAERTGGSVSTLTIQRTQQEDSAVYLCASSLATRGGGRNEQFFGPGTRLTVL.

V usage is TRBV15 and J usage is TRBJ2-5; D remains ambiguous. This CDR3 spans 13 amino acids. Trimming took off 1 base at V and 1 base at J, with 4 bases between the two ends. Germline V lookup: CDR1 LNHNV, CDR2 YYDKDF (reference sequence). CDR3 amino acids: CATSRGLQETQYF. Here the CDR3 DNA reads TGTGCCACCAGCAGAGGACTCCAAGAGACCCAGTACTTC.

This clone was counted once. The genes are TRBV18 and TRBJ1-1, with 8 bases identical to TRBD1. The germline V gene encodes CDR1 KGHSH and CDR2 LQKENI. CDR3 size: 16 residues. Unmatched junction bases numbered 7, after V lost 3 bases and J lost 1 base. The chain's CDR3 is CASSPVRTGSNTEAFF. CDR3 in DNA: TGTGCCAGCTCACCCGTCCGGACAGGGTCGAACACTGAAGCTTTCTTT.

V usage is TRBV10-1 and J usage is TRBJ2-2, with D unclear. V lost 6 bases and J lost 1, with 9 bases in between. The CDR3 has 14 amino acids. Germline assignment: CDR1 WNHNN and CDR2 SYGVQD (reference sequence). Here the CDR3 DNA reads TGCGCCAGCAGCCGCGACTGGAACACCGGGGAGCTGTTTTTT. This sequence encodes CASSRDWNTGELFF.

The gene calls are TRBV28 and TRBJ2-5, with D perhaps TRBD2 (6 bases). Per germline, CDR1 MDHEN and CDR2 SYDVKM. With 4 bases removed from V and 1 base from J, the gap between germline ends came to 10 bases. The CDR3 is 14 residues long. CDR3 in amino acids: CASSSGDFQETQYF. In nucleotides, the CDR3 is TGTGCCAGCAGTTCGGGGGACTTCCAAGAGACCCAGTACTTC.

J is TRBJ2-7 and V is TRBV10-3, with a possible D match to TRBD1 (6 bases). The germline V gene encodes CDR1 ENHRY and CDR2 SYGVKD. The CDR3 contains 14 residues. Trimming shortened V by 5 bases and J by 0 bases, and 11 bases separated the two germline ends. The DNA for the CDR3 is TGTGCCATCAGTAGCGACAGGAACTCCTACGAGCAGTACTTC. This translates into CAISSDRNSYEQYF.

The chain joins TRBV29-1 to TRBJ1-4, with 10 bases matching TRBD1. The germline gives CDR1 SQVTM, CDR2 ANQGSEA. The CDR3 runs 16 residues. V gave up 7 bases and J gave up 6 bases; unmatched junction bases: 14. CDR3 DNA sequence: TGCAGCGCTAGACCGGGACAGGGGTTCTCTGATGAAAAACTGTTTTTT. Amino acid sequence: CSARPGQGFSDEKLFF.

J is TRBJ2-1 and V is TRBV10-1; TRBD2 might be the D (6 bases). Trimming removed 3 bases from V and 4 bases from J, with 10 bases in between. In germline, CDR1 is WNHNN, CDR2 SYGVQD (reference sequence). The length of the CDR3 is 14 residues. The CDR3 loop is CASSDGGAYNEQFF. CDR3 nucleotides: TGCGCCAGCAGTGACGGAGGGGCATACAATGAGCAGTTCTTC.